This T cell receptor beta chain was retrieved from a study of technical replicates of blood from four donors. The V and J ends lost 0 bases and 0 bases respectively, with 9 bases between them. The germline gives CDR1 LGHNA, CDR2 YNFKEQ. CDR3 length: 16 amino acids. Clones were sequenced by immunoSEQ multiplex PCR, and TCRdb holds only the in-frame ones, with some missing. The sample comprises 55,000 to 75,000 clones, approximately 93% of which are singletons, and roughly 0.37% rests with the top ten. Sequencing was performed on T cells isolated from PBMCs. The clonotype comes from a human donor in good health. V and J are TRBV4-2 and TRBJ1-3; D is unclear. CDR3: CASSQDGLSSGNTIYF. DNA for the CDR3: TGTGCCAGCAGCCAAGATGGCTTATCCTCTGGAAACACCATATATTTT.